Below are 7 T cell receptor beta chains sequenced from a single sample in a study of blood T cell repertoires in COVID-19. Sequencing used immunoSEQ multiplex PCR; TCRdb keeps in-frame clones, though not all of them. The table lists about 380,000 clones, approximately 84% of them singletons. The sequenced sample consisted of PBMCs or T cells enriched from blood (not recorded which). These receptors came from a woman in her thirties who had recovered from COVID-19.

This clone turned up a few times. The chain links TRBV3-1 (or the pseudogene TRBV3-2) to TRBJ2-1, with 10 bases lining up with TRBD1. The J segment lost 8 bases and the V segment lost 1 base, leaving 5 bases of the junction unmatched. This CDR3 comprises 15 residues. Germline V CDR1 and CDR2: LGHDT, YNNKEL (reference sequence). The CDR3 DNA is TGTGCCAGCAGCCAAGCGGAGACAGGGGGCCATGAGCAGTTCTTC. This translates into CASSQAETGGHEQFF.

Here the CDR3 DNA reads TGTGCCAGCAGACCCTTACTAGCGACCTACAATGAGCAGTTCTTC. As protein: CASRPLLATYNEQFF. The chain uses TRBV27 and TRBJ2-1; 7 bases line up with TRBD2. V dropped 6 bases and J dropped 2; count of bases not matched to a gene: 7. This CDR3 contains 15 residues. The V gene's germline CDR1 is MNHEY and CDR2 SMNVEV (reference sequence).

This clone has only one observation. The CDR3 here is CASSPDRGRTEKLFF. The CDR3 nucleotides are TGTGCCAGCAGTCCGGACAGGGGGCGAACTGAAAAACTGTTTTTT. This rearrangement joins TRBV6-5 to TRBJ1-4; TRBD1 aligns across 11 bases. The V segment lost 5 bases and the J segment 7 bases; nucleotides outside the gene matches: 6. This CDR3 contains 15 residues. Looked up from germline, CDR1 is MNHEY and CDR2 is SVGAGI.

The J gene is TRBJ2-1, the V gene TRBV15, with 7 bases fitting TRBD2. There are 15 residues in the CDR3. J gave up 6 bases and V 3 bases, and 8 bases lay outside the gene matches. Germline V gives CDR1 LNHNV, CDR2 YYDKDF (reference sequence). Written as DNA, the CDR3 is TGTGCCACCAGCAGGGGCGGGAGCACCGCCAATGAGCAGTTCTTC. Translating gives CATSRGGSTANEQFF.

The chain joins TRBV7-9 to TRBJ2-7; weak D call: TRBD2 (7 bases). Germline V gives CDR1 SEHNR, CDR2 FQNEAQ (reference sequence). This CDR3 is 19 amino acids long. The V and J ends lost 3 bases and 3 bases respectively, with 27 bases between them. For the CDR3, the DNA is TGTGCCAGCAGCTTTATAGAATCCTTGGGGAGGGGGGTCGTCTACGAGCAGTACTTC. Residues: CASSFIESLGRGVVYEQYF.

V is TRBV29-1 and J is TRBJ2-7; tentative D call: TRBD1 (5 bases). The germline CDR1 and CDR2 sequences are SQVTM and ANQGSEA. Trimming left V 3 bases short and J 2 bases short, with 8 bases between. The CDR3 covers 12 residues. The CDR3 DNA reads as TGCAGCGTTGAGGGGCAAGCCTACGAGCAGTACTTC. Translating it yields CSVEGQAYEQYF.

The chain employs TRBV5-1 and TRBJ2-7, with D possibly matching TRBD1 (6 bases). This CDR3 is 15 amino acids long. Germline V gene lookup returns CDR1 SGHRS and CDR2 YFSETQ. V dropped 0 bases and J dropped 7 bases, with 17 bases sitting between them. CDR3 in DNA: TGCGCCAGCAGCTTGGCCGACGGGACACCGAGGGAGCAGTACTTC. It specifies CASSLADGTPREQYF.